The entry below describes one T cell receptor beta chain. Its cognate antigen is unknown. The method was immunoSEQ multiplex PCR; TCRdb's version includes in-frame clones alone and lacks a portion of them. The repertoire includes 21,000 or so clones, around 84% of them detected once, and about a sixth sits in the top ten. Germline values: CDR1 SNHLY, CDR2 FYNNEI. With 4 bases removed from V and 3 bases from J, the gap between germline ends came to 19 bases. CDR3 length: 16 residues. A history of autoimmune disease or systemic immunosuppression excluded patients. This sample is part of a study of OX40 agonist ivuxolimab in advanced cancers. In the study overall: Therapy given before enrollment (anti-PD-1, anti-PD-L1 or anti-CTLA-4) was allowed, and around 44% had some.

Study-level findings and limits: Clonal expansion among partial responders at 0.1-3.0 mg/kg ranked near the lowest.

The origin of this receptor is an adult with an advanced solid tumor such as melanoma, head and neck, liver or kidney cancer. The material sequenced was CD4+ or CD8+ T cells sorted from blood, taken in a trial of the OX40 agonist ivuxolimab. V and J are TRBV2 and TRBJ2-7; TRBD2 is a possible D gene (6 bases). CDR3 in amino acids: CASSVGRPPPRYEQYF. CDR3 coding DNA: TGTGCCAGCAGTGTCGGGAGACCACCCCCCCGCTACGAGCAGTACTTC.